This T cell receptor beta chain emerged from a study of cytomegalovirus exposure and HLA in healthy donors. The PCR employed 60 Vbeta primers together with 13 Jbeta primers. Original data processing: Unique TCR beta chains numbered approximately 80 million in a later analysis, with roughly 10 million shared. TCRdb's copy holds only in-frame clones and misses some; the assay was immunoSEQ multiplex PCR. V, J and clone size are taken as reported in that table, and D and trimming were inferred from the DNA itself. The sample records just over 95,000 clones, around 80% being singletons. Germline CDR1 reads SGHAT; CDR2 reads FQNNGV. The CDR3 is 17 amino acids. Trimming took off 6 bases at V and 7 bases at J, with 27 bases between the two ends.

The chain uses TRBV11-2 and TRBJ1-2; a possible D gene is TRBD1 (6 bases). The specimen was PBMCs. The TCR sequence derives from a human donor in good health. This CDR3 is CASRTPAGVGAVGGYTF. The CDR3 region has the DNA TGTGCCAGCAGGACCCCAGCAGGGGTGGGGGCAGTTGGTGGCTACACCTTC.